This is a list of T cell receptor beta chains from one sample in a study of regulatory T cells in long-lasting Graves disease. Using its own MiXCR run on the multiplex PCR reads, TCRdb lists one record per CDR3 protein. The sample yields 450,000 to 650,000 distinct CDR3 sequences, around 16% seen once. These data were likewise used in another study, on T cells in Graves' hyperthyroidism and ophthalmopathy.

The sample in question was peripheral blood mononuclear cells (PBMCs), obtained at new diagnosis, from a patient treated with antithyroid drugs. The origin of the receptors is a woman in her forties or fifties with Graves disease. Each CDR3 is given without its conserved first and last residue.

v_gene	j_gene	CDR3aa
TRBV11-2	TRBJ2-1	ASSTGTGGEQF
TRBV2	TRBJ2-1	ASRRLAGGFSNEQF
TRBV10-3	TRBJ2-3	AIRGSGQFIDTQY
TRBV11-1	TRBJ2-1	ASSLGQGGQNEQF
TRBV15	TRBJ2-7	ATSRDLGAYEQY
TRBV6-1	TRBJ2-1	ASSDPDDRGDEQF
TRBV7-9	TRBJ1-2	ASSPYRDYGYT
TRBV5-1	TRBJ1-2	ASSVSGPYYGYT
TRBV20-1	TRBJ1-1	SARSPGQPNTEAF
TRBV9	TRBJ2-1	ASSVVFSSSEQF
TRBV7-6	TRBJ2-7	ASSVTQGDEQY
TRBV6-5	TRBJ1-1	ASSYSGGTEAF
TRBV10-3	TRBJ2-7	AISERGSPYEQY
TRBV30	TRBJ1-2	AWSGDSLIAF
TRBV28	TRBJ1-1	ASSQQKGQGATEAF
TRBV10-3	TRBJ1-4	AISAVAGAAEKLF
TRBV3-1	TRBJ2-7	ASSQDRRAQY
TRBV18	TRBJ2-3	ASSPAGADTQY
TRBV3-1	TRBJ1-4	ASSHSLYGTNEKLF
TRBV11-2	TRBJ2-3	ASSQDTFTDTQY
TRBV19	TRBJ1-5	ASTRGEYQPQH
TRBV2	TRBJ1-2	ASSEGGGSWDSGYT
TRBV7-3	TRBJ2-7	ASSLTGRAEQY
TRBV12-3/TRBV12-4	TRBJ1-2	ASSLGTPGHFFYGYT
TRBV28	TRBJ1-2	ASSFLSTGIYGYT
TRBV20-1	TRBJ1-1	SARVGFAEAF
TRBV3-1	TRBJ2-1	ASSQETSGWNEQF
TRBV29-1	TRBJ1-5	SVGEAGGLPFGNQPQH
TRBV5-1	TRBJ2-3	ASSFRLAGGSGDTQY
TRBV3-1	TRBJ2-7	ASSQGTGGQSYEQY
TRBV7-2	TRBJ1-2	ASSLSSGRAYGYT
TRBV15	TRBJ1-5	ATSRDRGSHQPQH
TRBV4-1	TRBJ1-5	ASSQGPAGSGNQPQH
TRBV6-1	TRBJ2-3	ASRLDVTYTDTQY
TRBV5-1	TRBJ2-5	ASSSGAGQGETQY